Sequencing of this T cell receptor beta chain was carried out in a study of blood T cell repertoires in COVID-19. About the study: The United States, Italy and Spain provided the acute and convalescent COVID-19 samples. Nucleic acid was either cDNA or gDNA, and it came from T cells, B-cell-depleted T cells, or PBMCs.

Authors' data handling: Amplified reference gene primers provided the basis for estimating nucleated cell counts. Only in-frame clones appear in the TCRdb table, and some are missing; sequencing was by immunoSEQ multiplex PCR. That table gives V, J and clone size, and the DNA gave D and trimming. The sample carries around 300,000 clones, over 75% recorded once. This CDR3 spans 16 amino acids. Germline assignment: CDR1 LGHNA and CDR2 YNFKEQ. Unmatched junction bases numbered 6, after V lost 0 bases and J lost 3 bases. The chain combines TRBV4-2 with TRBJ2-7, with 9 bases lining up with TRBD2. The sequenced sample was peripheral blood. This clonotype originated in a human donor in a cohort sampled during active COVID-19. CDR3 residues: CASSQDTRLAVYEQYF. The CDR3 region has the DNA TGTGCCAGCAGCCAAGATACCAGACTAGCGGTCTACGAGCAGTACTTC.